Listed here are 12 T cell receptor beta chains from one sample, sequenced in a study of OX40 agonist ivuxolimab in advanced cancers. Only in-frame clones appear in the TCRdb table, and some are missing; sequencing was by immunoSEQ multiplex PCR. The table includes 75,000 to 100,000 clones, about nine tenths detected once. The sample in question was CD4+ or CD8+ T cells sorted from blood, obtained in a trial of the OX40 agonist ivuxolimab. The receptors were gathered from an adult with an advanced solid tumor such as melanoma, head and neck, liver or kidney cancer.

This CDR3 reads CSVGGQGGETQYF. The CDR3, as DNA: TGCAGCGTTGGGGGACAGGGGGGAGAGACCCAGTACTTC. The chain recombines TRBV29-1 with TRBJ2-5, with 11 bases matching TRBD1. Trimming removed 4 bases from V and 4 bases from J; junction bases left unmatched: 2. Germline lookup yields CDR1 SQVTM and CDR2 ANQGSEA. The length of the CDR3 is 13 residues.

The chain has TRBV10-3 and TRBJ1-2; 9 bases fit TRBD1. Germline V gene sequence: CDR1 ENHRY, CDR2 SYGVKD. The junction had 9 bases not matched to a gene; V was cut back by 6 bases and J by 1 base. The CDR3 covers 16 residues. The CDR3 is CAIRPVTGGNNYGYTF. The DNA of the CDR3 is TGTGCCATCAGGCCTGTGACAGGGGGAAATAACTATGGCTACACCTTC.

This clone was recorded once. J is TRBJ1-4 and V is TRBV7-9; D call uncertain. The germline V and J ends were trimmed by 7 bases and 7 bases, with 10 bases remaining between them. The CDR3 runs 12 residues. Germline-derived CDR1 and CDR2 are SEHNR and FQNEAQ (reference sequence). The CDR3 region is CASTNNGEKLFF. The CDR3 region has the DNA TGTGCCAGCACCAATAACGGTGAAAAACTGTTTTTT.

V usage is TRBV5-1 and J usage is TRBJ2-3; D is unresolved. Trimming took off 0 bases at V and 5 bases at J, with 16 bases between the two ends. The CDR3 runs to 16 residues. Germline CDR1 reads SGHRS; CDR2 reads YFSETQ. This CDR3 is CASSLVRGFEVDTQYF. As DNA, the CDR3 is TGCGCCAGCAGCTTGGTCCGCGGATTCGAGGTAGATACGCAGTATTTT.

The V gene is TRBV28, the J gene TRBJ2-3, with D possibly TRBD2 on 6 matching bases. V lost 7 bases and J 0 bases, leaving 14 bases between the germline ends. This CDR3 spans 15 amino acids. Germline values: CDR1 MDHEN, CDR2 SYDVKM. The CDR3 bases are TGTGCCAGCACCCACGCTAGCGATAGCACAGATACGCAGTATTTT. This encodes CASTHASDSTDTQYF. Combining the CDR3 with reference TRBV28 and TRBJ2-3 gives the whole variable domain DVKVTQSSRYLVKRTGEKVFLECVQDMDHENMFWYRQDPGLGLRLIYFSYDVKMKEKGDIPEGYSVSREKKERFSLILESASTNQTSMYLCASTHASDSTDTQYFGPGTRLTVL.

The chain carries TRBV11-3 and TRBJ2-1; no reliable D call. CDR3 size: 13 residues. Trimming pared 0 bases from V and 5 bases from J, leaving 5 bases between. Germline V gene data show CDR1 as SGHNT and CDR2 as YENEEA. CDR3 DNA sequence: TGTGCCAGCAGCTTAGATGGGAACAATGAGCAGTTCTTC. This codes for CASSLDGNNEQFF.

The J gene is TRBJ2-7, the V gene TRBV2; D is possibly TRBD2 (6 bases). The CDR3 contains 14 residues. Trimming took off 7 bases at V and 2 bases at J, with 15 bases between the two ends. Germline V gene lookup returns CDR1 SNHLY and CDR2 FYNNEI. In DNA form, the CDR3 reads TGTGCCAGCAAGGTAGCGGAGACTACCTACGAGCAGTACTTC. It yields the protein CASKVAETTYEQYF.

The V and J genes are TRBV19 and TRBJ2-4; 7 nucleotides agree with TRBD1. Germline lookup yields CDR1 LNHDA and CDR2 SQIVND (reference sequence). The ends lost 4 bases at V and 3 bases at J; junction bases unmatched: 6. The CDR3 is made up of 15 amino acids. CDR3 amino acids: CASSNDRVDKNIQYF. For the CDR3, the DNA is TGTGCCAGTAGTAACGACAGGGTAGACAAAAACATTCAGTACTTC.

CDR3 residues: CASSSGVSSGTQYF. The CDR3 DNA follows: TGTGCCAGCAGCTCTGGCGTGAGTAGTGGTACGCAGTATTTT. The chain uses TRBV11-2 and TRBJ2-3, with unresolved D. Trimming cost V 4 bases and J 8 bases, with 16 bases left between them. Germline lookup yields CDR1 SGHAT and CDR2 FQNNGV. This CDR3 spans 14 amino acids.

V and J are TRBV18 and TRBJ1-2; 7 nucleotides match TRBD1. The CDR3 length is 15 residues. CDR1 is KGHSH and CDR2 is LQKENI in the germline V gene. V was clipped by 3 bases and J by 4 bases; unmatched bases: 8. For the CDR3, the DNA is TGTGCCAGCTCACCGCGAACAGGGGAGTCCTATGGCTACACCTTC. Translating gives CASSPRTGESYGYTF.

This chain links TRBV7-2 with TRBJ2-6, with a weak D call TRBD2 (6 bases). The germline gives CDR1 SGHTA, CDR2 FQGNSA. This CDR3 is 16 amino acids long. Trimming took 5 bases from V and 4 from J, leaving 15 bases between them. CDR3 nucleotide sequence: TGTGCCAGCAGCCCCGGGCGGGGAACGGGGGCCAACGTCCTGACTTTC. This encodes CASSPGRGTGANVLTF.

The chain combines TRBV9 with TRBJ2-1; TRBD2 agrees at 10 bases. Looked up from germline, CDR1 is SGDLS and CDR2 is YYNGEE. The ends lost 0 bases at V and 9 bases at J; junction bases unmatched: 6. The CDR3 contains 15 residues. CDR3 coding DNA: TGTGCCAGCAGCGTAGAAAGCGGGAGGGCGAGTGAGCAGTTCTTC. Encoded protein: CASSVESGRASEQFF.